This entry concerns a single TCR beta chain. The antigen is unknown. The sample is drawn from a study of shared clonotypes between healthy human individuals. Measured with immunoSEQ multiplex PCR; TCRdb has only the in-frame clones, and not every one. This sample has millions of clones; around 95% occur once, and the top ten carry under 0.15%. This CDR3 has 13 amino acids. Germline V CDR1 and CDR2: SNHLY, FYNNEI. The ends were cut back, 3 bases at V and 3 bases at J, with 9 bases in the middle. Findings of the study overall: The rarefaction results pointed to incomplete sorted-subset sequencing despite large depth.

This clonotype was obtained from a man aged 18 to 30 in good health. Sequencing was done on a sample of naive CD4+ T cells sorted from blood. As to subset: CD45RA+ positively selected. The chain combines TRBV2 with TRBJ2-7, with TRBD1 as a possible D gene (6 bases). CDR3 nucleotide sequence: TGTGCCAGCAGTGAGGACAGAGTCTACGAGCAGTACTTC. This translates into CASSEDRVYEQYF.